This TCR beta chain stems from a study of CD8+ T cells in alopecia areata. Regarding the study as a whole: Clonality was higher in lesional than normal scalp, especially in alopecia totalis/universalis.

Following RNA extraction, reverse transcription yielded cDNA that acted as the sequencing template. Profiling relied on immunoSEQ multiplex PCR, and the TCRdb table lists in-frame clones only, not all of them. The table has some 200,000 clones, more than 50% seen once. The CDR3 sequence is 16 residues long. Germline-derived CDR1 and CDR2 are LNHDA and SQIVND (reference sequence). V lost 7 bases and J 0 bases, leaving 16 bases between the germline ends. To note about this clone: Its antigen is unknown.

The authors sorted CD4+ and CD8+ T cells from PBMCs. This chain uses TRBV19 with TRBJ1-5, with D possibly being TRBD1 (5 bases). The sequence derives from a human donor in good health. Sequencing was done on a sample of CD8+ T cells sorted from blood. CDR3 sequence (DNA): TGTGCCAGTACCCCATGGGACGTAGATAGCAATCAGCCCCAGCATTTT. It specifies CASTPWDVDSNQPQHF.